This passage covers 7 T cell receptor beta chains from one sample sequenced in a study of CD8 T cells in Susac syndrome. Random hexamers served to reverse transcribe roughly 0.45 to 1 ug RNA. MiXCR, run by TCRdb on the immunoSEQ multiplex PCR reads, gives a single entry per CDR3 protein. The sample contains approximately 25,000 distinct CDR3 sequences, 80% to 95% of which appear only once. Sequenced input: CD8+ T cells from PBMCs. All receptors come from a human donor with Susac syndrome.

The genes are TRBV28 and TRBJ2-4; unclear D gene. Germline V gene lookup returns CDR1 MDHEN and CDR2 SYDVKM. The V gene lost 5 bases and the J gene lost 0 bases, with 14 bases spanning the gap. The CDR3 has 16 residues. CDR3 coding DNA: TGTGCCAGCAGTCCCGGATCCTATGGAGCCAAAAACATTCAGTACTTC. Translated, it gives CASSPGSYGAKNIQYF.

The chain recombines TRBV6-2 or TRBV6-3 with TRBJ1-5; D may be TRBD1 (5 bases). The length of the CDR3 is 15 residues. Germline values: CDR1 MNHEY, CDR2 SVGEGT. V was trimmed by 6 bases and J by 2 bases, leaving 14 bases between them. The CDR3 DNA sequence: TGTGCCAGCAGCCAACCGGGACGCGGCAATCAGCCCCAGCATTTT. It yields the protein CASSQPGRGNQPQHF.

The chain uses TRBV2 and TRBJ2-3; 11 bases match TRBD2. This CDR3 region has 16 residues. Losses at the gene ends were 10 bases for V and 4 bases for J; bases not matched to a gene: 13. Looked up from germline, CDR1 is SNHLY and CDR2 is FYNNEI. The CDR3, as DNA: TGTGCCAACAATCCTTTGCTAGCGGGGGGACCAGATACGCAGTATTTT. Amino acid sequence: CANNPLLAGGPDTQYF.

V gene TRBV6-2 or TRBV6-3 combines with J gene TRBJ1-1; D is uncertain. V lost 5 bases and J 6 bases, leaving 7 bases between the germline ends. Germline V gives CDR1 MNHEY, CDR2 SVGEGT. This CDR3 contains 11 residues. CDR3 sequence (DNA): TGTGCCAGCAGTCCAAGCCCTGAAGCTTTCTTT. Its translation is CASSPSPEAFF.

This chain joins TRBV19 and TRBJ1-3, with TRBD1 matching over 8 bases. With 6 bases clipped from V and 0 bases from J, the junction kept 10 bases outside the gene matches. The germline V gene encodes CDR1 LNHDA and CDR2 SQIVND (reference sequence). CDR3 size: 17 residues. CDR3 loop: CASRNVPGQASGNTIYF. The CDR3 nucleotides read TGTGCCAGTAGAAACGTCCCGGGACAGGCCTCTGGAAACACCATATATTTT.

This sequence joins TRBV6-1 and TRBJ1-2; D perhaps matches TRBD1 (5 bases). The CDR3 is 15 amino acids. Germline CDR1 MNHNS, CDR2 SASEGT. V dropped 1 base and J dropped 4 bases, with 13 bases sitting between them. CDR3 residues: CASSEVDTGAYGYTF. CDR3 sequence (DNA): TGTGCCAGCAGTGAAGTAGACACCGGGGCCTATGGCTACACCTTC.

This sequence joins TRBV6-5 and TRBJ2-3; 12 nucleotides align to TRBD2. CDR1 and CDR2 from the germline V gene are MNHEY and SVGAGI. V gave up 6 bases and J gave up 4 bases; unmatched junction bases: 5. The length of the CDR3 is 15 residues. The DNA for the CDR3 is TGTGCCAGCAGCCGGACTAGCGGGGAACCAGATACGCAGTATTTT. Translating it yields CASSRTSGEPDTQYF.